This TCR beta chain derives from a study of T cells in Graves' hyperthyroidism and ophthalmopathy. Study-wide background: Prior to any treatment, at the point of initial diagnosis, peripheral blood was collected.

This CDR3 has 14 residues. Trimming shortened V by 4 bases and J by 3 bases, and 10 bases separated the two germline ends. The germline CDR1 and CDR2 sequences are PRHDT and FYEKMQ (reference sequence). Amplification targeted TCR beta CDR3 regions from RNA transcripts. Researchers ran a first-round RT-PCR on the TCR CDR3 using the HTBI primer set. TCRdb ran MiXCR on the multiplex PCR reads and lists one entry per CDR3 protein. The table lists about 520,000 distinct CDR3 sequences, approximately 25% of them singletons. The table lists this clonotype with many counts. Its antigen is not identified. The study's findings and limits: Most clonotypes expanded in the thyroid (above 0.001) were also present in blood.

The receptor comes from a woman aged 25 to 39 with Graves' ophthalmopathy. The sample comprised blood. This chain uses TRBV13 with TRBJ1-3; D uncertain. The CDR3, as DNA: TGTGCCAGCAGCTACAGTTTAAGTGGAAACACCATATATTTT. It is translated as CASSYSLSGNTIYF. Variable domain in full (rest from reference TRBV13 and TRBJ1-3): AAGVIQSPRHLIKEKRETATLKCYPIPRHDTVYWYQQGPGQDPQFLISFYEKMQSDKGSIPDRFSAQQFSDYHSELNMSSLELGDSALYFCASSYSLSGNTIYFGEGSWLTVV.